This record covers a single T cell receptor (beta chain). The authors' processing: Estimates of nucleated cell counts were drawn from the amplification of reference gene primers. Repertoires were generated with immunoSEQ multiplex PCR, while TCRdb's copy carries only in-frame clones and drops some. V, J and clone size reflect that table, while D and trimming were determined from the DNA. The sample yields roughly 160,000 clones, 65% to 85% seen once. CDR3 size: 14 residues. CDR1 SGHAT and CDR2 FQNNGV come from the germline V gene. V lost 4 bases and J 3 bases, leaving 12 bases between the germline ends. The sample originates from a study of blood T cell repertoires in COVID-19. The wider study: Samples representing acute and convalescent COVID-19 were sourced from the United States, Italy and Spain. In each case, the material was cDNA or gDNA derived from T cells, B-cell-depleted T cells, or PBMCs.

V is TRBV11-2 and J is TRBJ1-1, with a tentative D call TRBD1 (5 bases). The TCR sequence derives from a woman aged 60 to 75 with acute or convalescent COVID-19. Sequenced sample: peripheral blood. The CDR3 bases are TGTGCCAGCAGCTCCCGACAGTGGGACACTGAAGCTTTCTTT. It translates to CASSSRQWDTEAFF. Full variable domain (missing parts from reference TRBV11-2 and TRBJ1-1): EAGVAQSPRYKIIEKRQSVAFWCNPISGHATLYWYQQILGQGPKLLIQFQNNGVVDDSQLPKDRFSAERLKGVDSTLKIQPAKLEDSAVYLCASSSRQWDTEAFFGQGTRLTVV.